A single sample gave rise to the 22 T cell receptor beta chains below, sequenced in a study of cytomegalovirus exposure and HLA in healthy donors. Sequencing used immunoSEQ multiplex PCR; TCRdb keeps in-frame clones, though not all of them. The sample shows 150,000 to 200,000 clones, 80% to 90% of them seen only once. The sequencing input was PBMCs. Every receptor here comes from a woman younger than 45 in good health and CMV-seronegative.

This sequence joins TRBV6-1 and TRBJ2-3, with 8 bases lining up with TRBD1. From germline, CDR1 is MNHNS and CDR2 SASEGT. V trimming: 2 bases; J trimming: 4 bases; junction bases outside the gene matches: 8. The CDR3 has 16 residues. The CDR3 nucleotides are TGTGCCAGCAGTGAAAGTAGTGGGACAGGAGCAGATACGCAGTATTTT. Protein product: CASSESSGTGADTQYF.

This clone came up a few times. The chain links TRBV9 to TRBJ2-2; 8 nucleotides align to TRBD1. V lost 0 bases and J lost 4; bases outside the gene matches: 2. The CDR3 is 15 amino acids. The germline V gene encodes CDR1 SGDLS and CDR2 YYNGEE. In DNA form, the CDR3 reads TGTGCCAGCAGCGTAGGGACAGGGTTCACCGGGGAGCTGTTTTTT. Its protein is CASSVGTGFTGELFF.

The chain employs TRBV6-1 and TRBJ2-6, with D possibly being TRBD2 (6 bases). The CDR3 is 15 residues long. Trimming stripped 6 bases from V and 4 bases from J, with 13 bases between. CDR1 and CDR2 from the germline V gene are MNHNS and SASEGT. This chain's CDR3 is CASRVGGTGANVLTF. The CDR3 DNA sequence: TGTGCCAGCAGGGTTGGAGGGACCGGGGCCAACGTCCTGACTTTC.

The chain couples TRBV5-1 to TRBJ1-2; the D is unclear. Germline V gene data show CDR1 as SGHRS and CDR2 as YFSETQ. V was shortened by 4 bases and J by 8 bases, with 12 bases between the two germline ends. CDR3 size: 12 residues. CDR3 DNA: TGCGCCAGCAGCATCGACATGAGAGGCTACACCTTC. It translates to CASSIDMRGYTF.

CDR3 sequence (DNA): TGTGCCAGCAGCTCCGGATTCGCAGGGGAGCAGTACTTC. Encoded protein: CASSSGFAGEQYF. The genes are TRBV7-9 and TRBJ2-7, with D maybe TRBD1 (5 bases). The CDR3 spans 13 residues. Trimming removed 4 bases from V and 7 bases from J, with 14 bases in between. Per germline, CDR1 SEHNR and CDR2 FQNEAQ (reference sequence).

The rearrangement links TRBV25-1 to TRBJ2-1, with D perhaps matching TRBD2 (5 bases). The CDR3 runs 15 residues. Germline V gives CDR1 MGHDK, CDR2 SYGVNS. With 6 bases removed from V and 9 bases from J, the gap between germline ends came to 21 bases. The CDR3 region is CASRRMGESGLEQFF. The CDR3 DNA is TGTGCCAGCAGGAGAATGGGAGAGTCCGGCCTTGAGCAGTTCTTC.

This chain uses TRBV5-1 with TRBJ2-7, with TRBD1 matching 8 bases. Germline V lookup: CDR1 SGHRS, CDR2 YFSETQ. V was pared by 0 bases and J by 4 bases, with 9 bases of the junction left unmatched. The CDR3 sequence is 16 residues long. The CDR3: CASSLAMAGGTYEQYF. DNA of the CDR3: TGCGCCAGCAGCTTGGCCATGGCAGGGGGCACGTACGAGCAGTACTTC.

V and J are TRBV6-6 and TRBJ2-7, with 7 bases identical to TRBD1. This CDR3 is 13 amino acids long. V gave up 2 bases and J gave up 6 bases; unmatched junction bases: 4. The germline gives CDR1 MNHNY, CDR2 SVGAGI (reference sequence). CDR3 DNA sequence: TGTGCCAGCAGTTACCTAAGACAGGGCGAGCAGTACTTC. It yields the protein CASSYLRQGEQYF.

This clone was picked up one time. The rearrangement joins TRBV10-3 to TRBJ2-7, with D possibly being TRBD1 (6 bases). V lost 4 bases and J lost 4, with 23 bases in between. This CDR3 region has 17 residues. The germline V gene has CDR1 ENHRY and CDR2 SYGVKD. The CDR3 spells CAISAASDRHKPYEQYF. DNA of the CDR3: TGTGCCATCAGTGCGGCGTCGGACAGACACAAGCCGTACGAGCAGTACTTC.

The CDR3 DNA reads TGTGCCAGCAGCTTAGACGGACAGGGTGGATCACCCCTCCACTTT. Amino acid sequence: CASSLDGQGGSPLHF. The V and J genes are TRBV7-9 and TRBJ1-6, with TRBD1 matching over 8 bases. This CDR3 spans 15 amino acids. Germline V gene lookup returns CDR1 SEHNR and CDR2 FQNEAQ (reference sequence). After removal of 1 base from V and 10 bases from J, the junction contained 6 bases not matched to a gene.

The rearrangement joins TRBV5-1 to TRBJ2-7; TRBD1 matches 9 bases. Germline V gene sequence: CDR1 SGHRS, CDR2 YFSETQ. Losses at the gene ends were 3 bases for V and 5 bases for J; bases not matched to a gene: 6. The CDR3 loop spans 14 amino acids. For the CDR3, the DNA is TGCGCCAGCAGCTCTGGGACAGGGTTCGACGAGCAGTACTTC. It codes for CASSSGTGFDEQYF. The full variable domain, its missing parts supplied by reference TRBV5-1 and TRBJ2-7, is KAGVTQTPRYLIKTRGQQVTLSCSPISGHRSVSWYQQTPGQGLQFLFEYFSETQRNKGNFPGRFSGRQFSNSRSEMNVSTLELGDSALYLCASSSGTGFDEQYFGPGTRLTVT.

The J gene is TRBJ1-1, the V gene TRBV5-1; no definite D call. This CDR3 spans 14 amino acids. Germline V gene lookup returns CDR1 SGHRS and CDR2 YFSETQ. Trimming pared 0 bases from V and 1 base from J, leaving 7 bases between. The CDR3 nucleotides are TGCGCCAGCAGCTTGGAGCAGGAGAACACTGAAGCTTTCTTT. The encoded protein is CASSLEQENTEAFF.

This sequence joins TRBV5-1 and TRBJ1-4; TRBD1 agrees at 7 bases. The V and J ends lost 0 bases and 2 bases, in that order; junction bases with no gene match: 7. The germline V gene encodes CDR1 SGHRS and CDR2 YFSETQ. The CDR3 has 17 amino acids. The CDR3 DNA reads as TGCGCCAGCAGCTTGGAGGGGGCAGGGGCGACTAATGAAAAACTGTTTTTT. Protein sequence: CASSLEGAGATNEKLFF.

The V call is TRBV13, the J call TRBJ2-7, with 7 bases lining up with TRBD2. The CDR3 contains 14 residues. V lost 1 base and J lost 4; bases outside the gene matches: 4. Germline V gene sequence: CDR1 PRHDT, CDR2 FYEKMQ (reference sequence). The chain's CDR3 is CASSLVGGTYEQYF. The CDR3 coding sequence is TGTGCCAGCAGCTTAGTGGGGGGGACTTACGAGCAGTACTTC. The full variable domain, with the rest looked up from reference TRBV13 and TRBJ2-7, is AAGVIQSPRHLIKEKRETATLKCYPIPRHDTVYWYQQGPGQDPQFLISFYEKMQSDKGSIPDRFSAQQFSDYHSELNMSSLELGDSALYFCASSLVGGTYEQYFGPGTRLTVT.

This sequence joins TRBV11-2 and TRBJ1-2; 7 bases line up with TRBD1. V was clipped by 6 bases and J by 4 bases; unmatched bases: 11. The CDR3 consists of 15 residues. The V gene's germline CDR1 is SGHAT and CDR2 FQNNGV. The CDR3 protein is CASRKTGSPSYGYTF. CDR3 nucleotide sequence: TGTGCCAGCAGGAAGACAGGGAGTCCTTCCTATGGCTACACCTTC.

CDR3 in DNA: TGCGCCAGCAGTGAGGAGGGCAGGAGGGGAATCTACGAGCAGTACTTC. It is translated as CASSEEGRRGIYEQYF. The rearrangement uses TRBV10-2 and TRBJ2-7, with D possibly matching TRBD2 (6 bases). The CDR3 totals 16 residues. CDR1 WSHSY and CDR2 SAAADI come from the germline V gene. The V end lost 2 bases, the J end lost 3 bases, and 17 bases lay between the germline ends.

The V gene is TRBV5-6, the J gene TRBJ2-7; D might be TRBD1 (5 bases). The CDR3 has 12 amino acids. The V end lost 0 bases, the J end lost 5 bases, and 6 bases lay between the germline ends. Germline CDR1 and CDR2: SGHDT and YYEEEE. CDR3 region: CASSLAGNEQYF. The CDR3 region has the DNA TGTGCCAGCAGCTTGGCAGGGAACGAGCAGTACTTC.

The V call is TRBV7-5, the J call TRBJ2-7; whether TRBD2, the table's D call, matches the DNA was not checked. TRBV7-5 corresponds to a pseudogene. This CDR3 has 12 residues. This CDR3 reads CARRRDYYEQYF. Written as DNA, the CDR3 is TGTGCCAGAAGGCGGGACTACTACGAGCAGTACTTC.

The V call is TRBV13, the J call TRBJ2-3, with D perhaps matching TRBD1 (6 bases). This CDR3 spans 13 amino acids. The V gene's germline CDR1 is PRHDT and CDR2 FYEKMQ (reference sequence). V lost 5 bases and J lost 5, with 11 bases in between. CDR3 loop: CASSPKGEDTQYF. CDR3 sequence (DNA): TGTGCCAGCAGCCCCAAGGGGGAAGATACGCAGTATTTT.

The CDR3 here is CASSHATGYEQYF. The CDR3 DNA follows: TGTGCCAGCAGCCACGCGACAGGGTACGAGCAGTACTTC. The chain is built from TRBV7-8 and TRBJ2-7; 7 nucleotides align to TRBD1. J was trimmed by 4 bases and V by 5 bases; bases with no gene match: 5. The CDR3 length is 13 residues. Germline V gives CDR1 SGHVS, CDR2 FQNEAQ.

The chain combines TRBV2 with TRBJ2-6, with TRBD1 identical over 10 bases. The CDR3 has 18 residues. CDR1 SNHLY and CDR2 FYNNEI come from the germline V gene. V dropped 6 bases and J dropped 2; count of bases not matched to a gene: 10. The CDR3 DNA follows: TGTGCCAGCAGGCCGGGGACAGGGGATCATACTGGGGCCAACGTCCTGACTTTC. Residues: CASRPGTGDHTGANVLTF.

The count of this clone is one. Other DNA sequences in the same sample also yield this CDR3. The chain is built from TRBV5-1 and TRBJ2-1; TRBD1 matches 7 bases. The CDR3 spans 12 residues. The germline V gene has CDR1 SGHRS and CDR2 YFSETQ. V shed 2 bases and J 8 bases; nucleotides not matched to a gene: 1. In DNA form, the CDR3 reads TGCGCCAGCAGCTTAGGGGGCGATGAGCAGTTCTTC. This encodes CASSLGGDEQFF.